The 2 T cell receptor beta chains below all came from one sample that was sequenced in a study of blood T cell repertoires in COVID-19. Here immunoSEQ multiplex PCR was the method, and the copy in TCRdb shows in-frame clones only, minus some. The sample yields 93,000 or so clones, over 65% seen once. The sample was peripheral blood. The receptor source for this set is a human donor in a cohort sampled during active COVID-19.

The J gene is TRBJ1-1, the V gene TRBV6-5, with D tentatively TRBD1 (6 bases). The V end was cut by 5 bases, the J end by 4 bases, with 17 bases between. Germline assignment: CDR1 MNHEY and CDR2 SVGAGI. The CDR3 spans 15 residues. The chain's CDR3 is CASSPNRNRVTEAFF. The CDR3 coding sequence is TGTGCCAGCAGTCCAAATCGTAACAGGGTCACTGAAGCTTTCTTT.

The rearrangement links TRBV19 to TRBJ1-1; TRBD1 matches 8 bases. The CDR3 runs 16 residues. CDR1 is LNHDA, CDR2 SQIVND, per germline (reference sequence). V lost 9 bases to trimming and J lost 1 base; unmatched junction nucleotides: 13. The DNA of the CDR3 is TGTGCCAGCAGGCCAGGGGGCTTTTTTTCGAACACTGAAGCTTTCTTT. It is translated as CASRPGGFFSNTEAFF.